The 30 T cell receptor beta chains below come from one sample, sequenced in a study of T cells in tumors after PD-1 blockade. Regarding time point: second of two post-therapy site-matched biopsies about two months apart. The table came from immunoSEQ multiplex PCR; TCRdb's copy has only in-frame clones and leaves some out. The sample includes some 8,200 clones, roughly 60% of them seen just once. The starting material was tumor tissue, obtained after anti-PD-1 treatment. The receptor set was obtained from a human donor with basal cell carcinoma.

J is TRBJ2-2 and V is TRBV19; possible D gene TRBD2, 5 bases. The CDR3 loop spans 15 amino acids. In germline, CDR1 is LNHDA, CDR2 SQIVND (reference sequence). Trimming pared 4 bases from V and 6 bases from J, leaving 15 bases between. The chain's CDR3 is CASSTIEGLAGELFF. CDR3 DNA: TGTGCCAGTAGTACCATCGAGGGTCTTGCCGGGGAGCTGTTTTTT.

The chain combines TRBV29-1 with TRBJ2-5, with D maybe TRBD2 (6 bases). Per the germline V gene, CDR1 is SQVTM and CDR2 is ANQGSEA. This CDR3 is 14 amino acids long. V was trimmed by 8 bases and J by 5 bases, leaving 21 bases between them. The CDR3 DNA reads TGCAGCATCATTCGTGCGGGGTCTTTCGAGACCCAGTACTTC. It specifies CSIIRAGSFETQYF.

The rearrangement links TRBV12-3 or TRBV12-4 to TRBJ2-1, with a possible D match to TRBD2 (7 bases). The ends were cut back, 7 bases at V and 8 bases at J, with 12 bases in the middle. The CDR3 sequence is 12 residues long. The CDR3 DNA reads TGTGCCAGCAACCCCGGGGGGCATGAGCAGTTCTTC. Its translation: CASNPGGHEQFF.

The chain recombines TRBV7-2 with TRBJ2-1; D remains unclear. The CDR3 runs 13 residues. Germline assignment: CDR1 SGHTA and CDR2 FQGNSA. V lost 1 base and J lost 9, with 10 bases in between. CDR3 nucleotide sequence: TGTGCCAGCAGCTTAGAAAGGGTAGGTGAGCAGTTCTTC. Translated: CASSLERVGEQFF.

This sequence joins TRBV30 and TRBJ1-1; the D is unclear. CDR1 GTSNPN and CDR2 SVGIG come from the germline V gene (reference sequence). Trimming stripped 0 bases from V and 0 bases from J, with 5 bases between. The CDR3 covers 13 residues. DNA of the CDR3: TGTGCCTGGAGTGTCCAATTGAACACTGAAGCTTTCTTT. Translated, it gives CAWSVQLNTEAFF. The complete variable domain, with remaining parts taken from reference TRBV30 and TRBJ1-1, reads SQTIHQWPATLVQPVGSPLSLECTVEGTSNPNLYWYRQAAGRGLQLLFYSVGIGQISSEVPQNLSASRPQDRQFILSSKKLLLSDSGFYLCAWSVQLNTEAFFGQGTRLTVV.

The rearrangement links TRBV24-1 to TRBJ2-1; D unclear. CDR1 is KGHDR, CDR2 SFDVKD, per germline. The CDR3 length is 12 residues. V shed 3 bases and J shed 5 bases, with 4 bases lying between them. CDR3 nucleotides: TGTGCCACCAGTGATAACAACAATGAGCAGTTCTTC. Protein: CATSDNNNEQFF.

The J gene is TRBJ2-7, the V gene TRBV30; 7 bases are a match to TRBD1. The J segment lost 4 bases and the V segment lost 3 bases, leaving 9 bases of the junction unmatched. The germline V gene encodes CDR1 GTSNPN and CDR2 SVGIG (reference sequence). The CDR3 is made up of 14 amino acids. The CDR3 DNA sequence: TGTGCCTGGAGAGGGTCGGGACAGCGGTACGAGCAGTACTTC. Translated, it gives CAWRGSGQRYEQYF.

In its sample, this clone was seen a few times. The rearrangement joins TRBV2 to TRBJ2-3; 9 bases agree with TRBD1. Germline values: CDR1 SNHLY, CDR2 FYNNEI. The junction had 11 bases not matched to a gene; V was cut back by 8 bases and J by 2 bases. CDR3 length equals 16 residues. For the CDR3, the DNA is TGTGCCAGCTCGACGACAGGGGGAATCACCACAGATACGCAGTATTTT. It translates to CASSTTGGITTDTQYF.

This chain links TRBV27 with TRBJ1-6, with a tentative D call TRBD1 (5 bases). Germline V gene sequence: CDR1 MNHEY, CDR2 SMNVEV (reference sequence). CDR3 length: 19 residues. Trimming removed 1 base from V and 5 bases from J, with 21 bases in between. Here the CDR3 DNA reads TGTGCCAGCAGTTTATTTTTAAATATGGGGCAGCGCCATAATTCACCCCTCCACTTT. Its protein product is CASSLFLNMGQRHNSPLHF.

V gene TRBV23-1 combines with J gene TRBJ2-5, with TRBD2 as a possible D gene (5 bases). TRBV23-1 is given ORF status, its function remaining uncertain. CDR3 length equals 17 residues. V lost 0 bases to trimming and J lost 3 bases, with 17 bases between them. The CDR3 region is CASSQSAHHKGEETQYF. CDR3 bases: TGCGCCAGCAGTCAATCAGCCCATCACAAGGGAGAAGAGACCCAGTACTTC.

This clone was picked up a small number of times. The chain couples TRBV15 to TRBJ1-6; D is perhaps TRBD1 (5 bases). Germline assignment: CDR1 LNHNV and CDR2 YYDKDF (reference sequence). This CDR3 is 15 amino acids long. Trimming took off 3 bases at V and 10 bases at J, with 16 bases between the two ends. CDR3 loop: CATSRGWGGDSPLHF. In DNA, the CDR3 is TGTGCCACCAGCAGGGGTTGGGGGGGAGACTCACCCCTCCACTTT.

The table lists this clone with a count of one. The DNA of the CDR3 is TGTGCCAGCAGCTCGGGGGGGCCGGCGACCCAGTACTTC. Translation: CASSSGGPATQYF. The V and J genes are TRBV12-3 or TRBV12-4 and TRBJ2-5; 8 bases match TRBD2. The J segment lost 7 bases and the V segment lost 6 bases, leaving 7 bases of the junction unmatched. CDR3 length: 13 residues.

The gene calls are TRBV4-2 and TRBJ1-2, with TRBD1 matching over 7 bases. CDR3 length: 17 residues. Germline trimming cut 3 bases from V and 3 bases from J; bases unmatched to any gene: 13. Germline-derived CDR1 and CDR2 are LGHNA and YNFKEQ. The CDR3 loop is CASSHLKPTGRDYGYTF. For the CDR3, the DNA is TGTGCCAGCAGCCACCTTAAACCGACAGGGAGGGACTATGGCTACACCTTC.

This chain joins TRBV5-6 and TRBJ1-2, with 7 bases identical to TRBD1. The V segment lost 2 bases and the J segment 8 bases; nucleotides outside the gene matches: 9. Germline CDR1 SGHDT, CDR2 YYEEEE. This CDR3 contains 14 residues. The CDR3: CASSFDTTGRGYTF. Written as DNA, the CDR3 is TGTGCCAGCAGCTTTGACACGACAGGGAGGGGCTACACCTTC.

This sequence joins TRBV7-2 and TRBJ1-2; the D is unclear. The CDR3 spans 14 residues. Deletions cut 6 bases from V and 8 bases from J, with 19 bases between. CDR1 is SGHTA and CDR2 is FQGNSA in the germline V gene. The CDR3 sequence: CASSPDWTPAGYTF. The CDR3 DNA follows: TGTGCCAGCAGTCCTGATTGGACGCCCGCCGGCTACACCTTC.

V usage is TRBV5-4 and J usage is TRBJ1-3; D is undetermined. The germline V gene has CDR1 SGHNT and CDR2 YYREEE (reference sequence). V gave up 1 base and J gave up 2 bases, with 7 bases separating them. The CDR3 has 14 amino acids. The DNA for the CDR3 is TGTGCCAGCAGCTTGTTTGGAACTGGAAACACCATATATTTT. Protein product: CASSLFGTGNTIYF.

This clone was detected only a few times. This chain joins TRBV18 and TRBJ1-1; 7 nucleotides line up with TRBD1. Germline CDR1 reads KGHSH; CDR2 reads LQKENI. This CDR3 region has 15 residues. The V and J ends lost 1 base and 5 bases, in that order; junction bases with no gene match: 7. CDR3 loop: CASSPLVQGSTEAFF. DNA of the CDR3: TGTGCCAGCTCACCACTCGTACAGGGGAGTACTGAAGCTTTCTTT.

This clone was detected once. DNA for the CDR3: TGTGCCAGCAGCTTCGGGGCGAGCACTGAAGCTTTCTTT. Encoded protein: CASSFGASTEAFF. The V gene is TRBV7-8, the J gene TRBJ1-1; possible D gene TRBD1, 5 bases. V was cut by 3 bases and J by 4 bases, with 9 bases left in between. This CDR3 is 13 amino acids long. CDR1 is SGHVS, CDR2 FQNEAQ, per germline. Using reference TRBV7-8 and TRBJ1-1 for the parts outside the CDR3, the full variable domain is GAGVSQSPRYKVAKRGQDVALRCDPISGHVSLFWYQQALGQGPEFLTYFQNEAQLDKSGLPSDRFFAERPEGSVSTLKIQRTQQEDSAVYLCASSFGASTEAFFGQGTRLTVV.

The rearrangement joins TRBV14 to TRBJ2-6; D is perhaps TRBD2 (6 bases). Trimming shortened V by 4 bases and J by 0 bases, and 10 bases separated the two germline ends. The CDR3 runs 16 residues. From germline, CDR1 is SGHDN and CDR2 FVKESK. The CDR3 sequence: CASSPHGSSGANVLTF. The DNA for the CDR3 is TGTGCCAGCAGCCCCCACGGGAGCTCTGGGGCCAACGTCCTGACTTTC.

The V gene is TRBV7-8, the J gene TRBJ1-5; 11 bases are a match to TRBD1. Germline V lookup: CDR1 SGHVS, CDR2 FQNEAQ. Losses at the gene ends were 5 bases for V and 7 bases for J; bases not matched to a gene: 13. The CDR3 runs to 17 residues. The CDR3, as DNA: TGTGCCAGCAGCGGGGACCGGGACAGGGGGACGCGACAGCCCCAGCATTTT. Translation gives CASSGDRDRGTRQPQHF.

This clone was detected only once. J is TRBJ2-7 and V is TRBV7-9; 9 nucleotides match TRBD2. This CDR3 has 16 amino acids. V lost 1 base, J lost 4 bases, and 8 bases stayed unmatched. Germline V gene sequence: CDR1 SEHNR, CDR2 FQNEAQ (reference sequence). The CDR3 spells CASSLGSGGPGYEQYF. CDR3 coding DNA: TGTGCCAGCAGCTTAGGTAGCGGGGGCCCCGGGTACGAGCAGTACTTC.

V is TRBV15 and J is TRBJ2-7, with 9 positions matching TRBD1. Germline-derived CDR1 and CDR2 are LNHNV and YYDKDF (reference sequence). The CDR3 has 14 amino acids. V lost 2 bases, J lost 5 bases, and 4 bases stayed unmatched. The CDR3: CATSRWTGVNEQYF. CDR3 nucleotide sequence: TGTGCCACCAGCAGATGGACAGGGGTAAACGAGCAGTACTTC.

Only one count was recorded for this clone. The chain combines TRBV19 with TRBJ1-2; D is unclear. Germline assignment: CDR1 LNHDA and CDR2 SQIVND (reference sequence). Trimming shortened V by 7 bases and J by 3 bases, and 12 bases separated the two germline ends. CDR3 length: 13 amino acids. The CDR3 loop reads CASIGQLYYGYTF. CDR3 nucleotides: TGTGCCAGTATAGGGCAGCTTTACTATGGCTACACCTTC.

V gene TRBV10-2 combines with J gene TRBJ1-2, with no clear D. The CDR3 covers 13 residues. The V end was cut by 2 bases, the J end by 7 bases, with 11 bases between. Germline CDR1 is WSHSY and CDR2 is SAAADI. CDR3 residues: CASSEAGPRGYTF. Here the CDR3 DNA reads TGCGCCAGCAGTGAGGCCGGACCCCGTGGCTACACCTTC.

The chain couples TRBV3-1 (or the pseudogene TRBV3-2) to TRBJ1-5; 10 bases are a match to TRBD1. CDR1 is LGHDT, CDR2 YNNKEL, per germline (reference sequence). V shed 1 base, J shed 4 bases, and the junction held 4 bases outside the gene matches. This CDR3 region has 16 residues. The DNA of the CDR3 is TGTGCCAGCAGCCAAGGCAAGGACAGGGGGAATCAGCCCCAGCATTTT. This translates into CASSQGKDRGNQPQHF.

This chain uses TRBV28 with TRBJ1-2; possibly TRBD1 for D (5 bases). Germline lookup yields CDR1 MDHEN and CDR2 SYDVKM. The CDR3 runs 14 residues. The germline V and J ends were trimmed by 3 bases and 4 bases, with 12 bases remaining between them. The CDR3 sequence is CASSLVGQPYGYTF. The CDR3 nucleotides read TGTGCCAGCAGTTTGGTAGGACAACCCTATGGCTACACCTTC.

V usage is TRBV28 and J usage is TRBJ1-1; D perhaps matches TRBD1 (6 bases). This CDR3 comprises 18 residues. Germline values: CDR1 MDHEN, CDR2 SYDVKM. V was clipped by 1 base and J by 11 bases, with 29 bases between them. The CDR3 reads CASSLFPTGGQEGRRAFF. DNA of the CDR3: TGTGCCAGCAGTTTATTTCCAACCGGGGGGCAAGAAGGCCGGCGCGCTTTCTTT.

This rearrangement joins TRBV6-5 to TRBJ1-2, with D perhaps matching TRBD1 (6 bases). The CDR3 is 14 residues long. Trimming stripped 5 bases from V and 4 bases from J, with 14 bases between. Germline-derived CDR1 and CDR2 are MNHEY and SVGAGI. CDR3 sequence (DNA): TGTGCCAGCAGTACGGTTGAGGGGGGCTATGGCTACACCTTC. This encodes CASSTVEGGYGYTF.

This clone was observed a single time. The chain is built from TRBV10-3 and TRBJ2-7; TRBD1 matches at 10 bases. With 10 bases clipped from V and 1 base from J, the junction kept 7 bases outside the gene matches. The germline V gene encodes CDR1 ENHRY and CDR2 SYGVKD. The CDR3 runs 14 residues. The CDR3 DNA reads TGTGCCACTCTGGGGGACAGGGGTTCCTACGAGCAGTACTTC. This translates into CATLGDRGSYEQYF.

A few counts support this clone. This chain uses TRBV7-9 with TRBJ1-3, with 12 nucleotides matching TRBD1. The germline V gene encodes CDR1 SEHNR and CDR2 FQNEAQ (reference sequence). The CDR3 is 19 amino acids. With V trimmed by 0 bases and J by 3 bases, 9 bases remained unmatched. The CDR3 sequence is CASSLATGTGGAYGNTIYF. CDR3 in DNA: TGTGCCAGCAGCTTAGCGACCGGGACAGGGGGCGCATATGGAAACACCATATATTTT.